A single sample is the source of the 14 T cell receptor beta chains below, sequenced in a study of PD-L1 blockade in urothelial cancer. Some clones are missing from TCRdb's copy, which holds only in-frame ones; the method was immunoSEQ multiplex PCR. The sample has around 110,000 clones; roughly 89% are singletons. Documented time point: peripheral blood 6 weeks after treatment start. The source was PBMCs, collected around atezolizumab (anti-PD-L1) treatment. The origin of the receptors is a man aged 55 to 70 with urothelial cancer.

V is TRBV5-1 and J is TRBJ2-2, with 7 positions matching TRBD1. CDR3 length: 14 residues. The V gene end was trimmed by 4 bases and the J gene end by 4 bases; junction bases not matched to a gene: 4. Germline CDR1 is SGHRS and CDR2 is YFSETQ. The CDR3 coding sequence is TGCGCCAGCAGCACAGGGGCCGGCACCGGGGAGCTGTTTTTT. Translation: CASSTGAGTGELFF.

CDR3 nucleotide sequence: TGCGCCAGCAGCCAAGAAAGGATAGCGGGCAGAGTTTCCACAGATACGCAGTATTTT. Its translation is CASSQERIAGRVSTDTQYF. V and J are TRBV4-1 and TRBJ2-3; TRBD2 aligns across 7 bases. The CDR3 has 19 residues. Per germline, CDR1 MGHRA and CDR2 YSYEKL. J was trimmed by 2 bases and V by 0 bases; bases with no gene match: 14.

The CDR3 DNA follows: TGTGCCAGCAGCACCGAACTGCGGGATGAGCAGTTCTTC. Its protein product is CASSTELRDEQFF. V is TRBV9 and J is TRBJ2-1; D might be TRBD2 (5 bases). Trimming shortened V by 4 bases and J by 8 bases, and 13 bases separated the two germline ends. CDR3 length: 13 residues. Germline V gives CDR1 SGDLS, CDR2 YYNGEE.

The gene calls are TRBV7-6 and TRBJ2-3; no reliable D call. V gave up 7 bases and J gave up 2 bases, with 10 bases separating them. The CDR3 is 13 residues long. CDR1 and CDR2 from the germline V gene are SGHVS and FNYEAQ. The CDR3 DNA reads TGTGCCAGCACCACGACATACACAGATACGCAGTATTTT. It specifies CASTTTYTDTQYF.

The chain has TRBV2 and TRBJ1-2; 7 positions match TRBD1. Germline loops: CDR1 SNHLY, CDR2 FYNNEI. The CDR3 runs to 14 residues. With 7 bases clipped from V and 2 bases from J, the junction kept 7 bases outside the gene matches. The CDR3 region is CASTEGTVNYGYTF. CDR3 DNA: TGTGCCAGCACCGAAGGGACAGTCAACTATGGCTACACCTTC.

The CDR3 DNA follows: TGTGCCAGCAGCCCACTTTTAGACAGCGACGACGGTACAGATACGCAGTATTTT. Protein product: CASSPLLDSDDGTDTQYF. The chain uses TRBV7-9 and TRBJ2-3; D is perhaps TRBD1 (5 bases). In germline, CDR1 is SEHNR, CDR2 FQNEAQ (reference sequence). Between the trimmed V and J ends, which lost 5 bases and 3 bases, there was a span of 24 bases. This CDR3 is 18 amino acids long.

The J gene is TRBJ2-7, the V gene TRBV28; 7 nucleotides agree with TRBD1. Looked up from germline, CDR1 is MDHEN and CDR2 is SYDVKM. This CDR3 comprises 15 residues. The ends lost 7 bases at V and 0 bases at J; junction bases unmatched: 9. The CDR3 sequence is CASTNQGGYSYEQYF. The CDR3 nucleotides are TGTGCCAGCACCAACCAAGGGGGCTACTCCTACGAGCAGTACTTC.

V gene TRBV7-2 combines with J gene TRBJ2-3; TRBD1 might be the D (5 bases). From germline, CDR1 is SGHTA and CDR2 FQGNSA. The CDR3 runs 12 residues. With 1 base removed from V and 7 bases from J, the gap between germline ends came to 6 bases. The CDR3 bases are TGTGCCAGCAGCTTAGAGGGGAATACGCAGTATTTT. Its translation: CASSLEGNTQYF.

V and J are TRBV29-1 and TRBJ2-1; D is possibly TRBD1 (7 bases). This CDR3 has 14 amino acids. V was cut by 6 bases and J by 2 bases, with 14 bases left in between. The germline V gene encodes CDR1 SQVTM and CDR2 ANQGSEA. This CDR3 is CSVAGQNTYNEQFF. The CDR3 DNA is TGCAGCGTGGCGGGACAGAATACCTACAATGAGCAGTTCTTC.

The genes are TRBV9 and TRBJ2-3; D call uncertain. V dropped 4 bases and J dropped 4 bases, with 13 bases sitting between them. Germline V lookup: CDR1 SGDLS, CDR2 YYNGEE. The CDR3 is 14 residues long. The CDR3 region has the DNA TGTGCCAGCAGCTCCTCCCATGGAGCAGATACGCAGTATTTT. It specifies CASSSSHGADTQYF.

V and J are TRBV5-1 and TRBJ2-7; 9 nucleotides align to TRBD1. Germline lookup yields CDR1 SGHRS and CDR2 YFSETQ. The CDR3 totals 16 residues. J lost 0 bases, V lost 5 bases, and 9 bases had no gene match. As DNA, the CDR3 is TGCGCCAGCAGTAGGACAGGGGTCAGGAGCTCCTACGAGCAGTACTTC. Protein sequence: CASSRTGVRSSYEQYF.

J is TRBJ2-6 and V is TRBV7-3; 11 bases align to TRBD1. Trimming took 4 bases from V and 5 from J; bases not matched to a gene: 7. The CDR3 is 17 residues long. CDR1 is SGHTA and CDR2 is FQGTGA in the germline V gene. For the CDR3, the DNA is TGTGCCAGCAGCTCTGGACAGGGGGCGAATAGGGCCAACGTCCTGACTTTC. Translated, it gives CASSSGQGANRANVLTF.

This rearrangement joins TRBV5-1 to TRBJ2-3; 7 bases are shared with TRBD2. The germline CDR1 and CDR2 sequences are SGHRS and YFSETQ. The CDR3 has 14 amino acids. V shed 5 bases and J 0 bases; nucleotides not matched to a gene: 3. CDR3 sequence (DNA): TGCGCCAGCAGGGGAGGGACTAGCACAGATACGCAGTATTTT. It specifies CASRGGTSTDTQYF. The full variable domain, completed using reference TRBV5-1 and TRBJ2-3, is KAGVTQTPRYLIKTRGQQVTLSCSPISGHRSVSWYQQTPGQGLQFLFEYFSETQRNKGNFPGRFSGRQFSNSRSEMNVSTLELGDSALYLCASRGGTSTDTQYFGPGTRLTVL.

The J gene is TRBJ1-2, the V gene TRBV5-1; D remains unclear. V was clipped by 0 bases and J by 9 bases, with 15 bases between them. The CDR3 sequence is 14 residues long. The V gene's germline CDR1 is SGHRS and CDR2 YFSETQ. CDR3 residues: CASSLGQAMECYTF. The CDR3 bases are TGCGCCAGCAGCTTGGGTCAAGCAATGGAGTGCTACACCTTC.